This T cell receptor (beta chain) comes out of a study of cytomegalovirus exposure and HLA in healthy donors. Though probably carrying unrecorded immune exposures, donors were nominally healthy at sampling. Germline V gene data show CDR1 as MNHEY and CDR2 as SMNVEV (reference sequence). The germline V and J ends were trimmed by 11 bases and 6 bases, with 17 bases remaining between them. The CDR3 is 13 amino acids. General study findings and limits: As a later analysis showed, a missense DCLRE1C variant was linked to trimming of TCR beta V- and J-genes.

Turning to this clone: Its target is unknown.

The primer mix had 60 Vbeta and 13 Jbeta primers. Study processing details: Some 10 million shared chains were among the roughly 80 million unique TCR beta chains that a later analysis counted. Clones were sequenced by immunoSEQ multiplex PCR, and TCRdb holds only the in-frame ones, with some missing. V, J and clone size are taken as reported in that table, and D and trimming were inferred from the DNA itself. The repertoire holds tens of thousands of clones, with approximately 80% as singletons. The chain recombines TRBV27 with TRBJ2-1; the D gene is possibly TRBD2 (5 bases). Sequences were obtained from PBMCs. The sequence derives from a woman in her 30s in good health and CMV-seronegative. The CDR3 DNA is TGTGCCTCAAAAGGGAGCATTGGCAATGAGCAGTTCTTC. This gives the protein CASKGSIGNEQFF.